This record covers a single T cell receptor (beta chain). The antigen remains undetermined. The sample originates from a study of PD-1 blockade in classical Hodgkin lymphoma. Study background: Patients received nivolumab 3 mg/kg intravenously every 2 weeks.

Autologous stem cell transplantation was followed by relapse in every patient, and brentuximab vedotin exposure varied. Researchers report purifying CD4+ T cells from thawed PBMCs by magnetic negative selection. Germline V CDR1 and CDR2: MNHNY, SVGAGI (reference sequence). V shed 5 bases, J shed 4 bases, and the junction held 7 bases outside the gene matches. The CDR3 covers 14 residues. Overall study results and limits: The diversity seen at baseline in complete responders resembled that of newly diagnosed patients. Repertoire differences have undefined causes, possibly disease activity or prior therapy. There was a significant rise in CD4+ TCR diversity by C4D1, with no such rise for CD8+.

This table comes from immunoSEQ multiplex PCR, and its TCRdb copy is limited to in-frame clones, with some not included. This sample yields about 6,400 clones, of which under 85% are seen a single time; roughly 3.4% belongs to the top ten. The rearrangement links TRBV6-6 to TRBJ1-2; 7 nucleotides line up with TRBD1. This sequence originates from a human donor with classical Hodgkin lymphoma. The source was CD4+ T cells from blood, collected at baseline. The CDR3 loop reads CASSLRDSPYGYTF. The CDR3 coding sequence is TGTGCCAGCAGTCTACGGGACAGCCCCTATGGCTACACCTTC.